This entry lists 13 T cell receptor beta chains sequenced from one sample in a study of T-cell reconstitution after alpha-beta-depleted transplantation in children. Construction of the TCRbeta library involved unique molecular identifiers. Each CDR3 protein is one row after TCRdb ran MiXCR on the PCR reads. The table has under 400,000 distinct CDR3 sequences, approximately 23% seen once. The source was PBMCs, mostly from graft donor cells, collected 180 days after TCRalphabeta/CD19-depleted stem cell transplant. The origin of the receptors is a male patient younger than 18 who had a stem cell transplant for acute lymphoblastic leukemia, so the T cells may come from the graft donor.

This clonotype was seen only a few times. The rearrangement links TRBV15 to TRBJ2-7; 10 bases match TRBD2. The V gene's germline CDR1 is LNHNV and CDR2 YYDKDF (reference sequence). Germline trimming cut 1 base from V and 1 base from J; bases unmatched to any gene: 16. This CDR3 spans 20 amino acids. CDR3: CATSRVSGGTASRTSYEQYF. CDR3 bases: TGTGCCACCAGCAGAGTTAGCGGGGGGACAGCCTCTCGAACTTCCTACGAGCAGTACTTC.

This clonotype was recorded once. This chain links TRBV7-7 with TRBJ2-5, with 7 bases that match TRBD2. Germline trimming cut 3 bases from V and 4 bases from J; bases unmatched to any gene: 5. This CDR3 spans 14 amino acids. Germline CDR1 is SSHAT and CDR2 is FNYEAQ (reference sequence). The CDR3 region has the DNA TGTGCCAGCAGCTTGGCGGGAGAGCGAGAGACCCAGTACTTC. Translation gives CASSLAGERETQYF.

This clonotype has more than one count but fewer than ten. V gene TRBV18 combines with J gene TRBJ1-3; unclear D gene. V was trimmed by 3 bases and J by 4 bases, leaving 7 bases between them. From germline, CDR1 is KGHSH and CDR2 LQKENI. The CDR3 runs to 13 residues. The CDR3 bases are TGTGCCAGCTCACCGTTCCTCGGAAACACCATATATTTT. Protein: CASSPFLGNTIYF. The full variable domain, completed using reference TRBV18 and TRBJ1-3, is NAGVMQNPRHLVRRRGQEARLRCSPMKGHSHVYWYRQLPEEGLKFMVYLQKENIIDESGMPKERFSAEFPKEGPSILRIQQVVRGDSAAYFCASSPFLGNTIYFGEGSWLTVV.

This clonotype was observed a few times. The V gene is TRBV27, the J gene TRBJ2-5; D is possibly TRBD1 or TRBD2 (5 bases each). V lost 0 bases to trimming and J lost 8 bases, with 19 bases between them. The CDR3 runs to 16 residues. Germline-derived CDR1 and CDR2 are MNHEY and SMNVEV (reference sequence). The CDR3 region has the DNA TGTGCCAGCAGTTTATCGAAACGGGGCCGGATATTCACCCAGTACTTC. Amino acid sequence: CASSLSKRGRIFTQYF.

This clonotype was detected only a few times. The rearrangement joins TRBV5-1 to TRBJ2-5; 12 bases line up with TRBD2. This CDR3 has 17 amino acids. In germline, CDR1 is SGHRS, CDR2 YFSETQ. J was trimmed by 4 bases and V by 4 bases; bases with no gene match: 11. The CDR3 region is CASSPSLAGGDRETQYF. For the CDR3, the DNA is TGCGCCAGCAGCCCGTCACTAGCGGGAGGAGATCGAGAGACCCAGTACTTC.

The chain couples TRBV20-1 to TRBJ2-7; 10 nucleotides line up with TRBD2. Germline CDR1 DFQATT, CDR2 SNEGSKA (reference sequence). J was trimmed by 2 bases and V by 3 bases; bases with no gene match: 13. This CDR3 has 17 amino acids. CDR3 DNA sequence: TGCAGTGCTAGTTTTTGGCTAGCGGGAGTTCTAACCTACGAGCAGTACTTC. Amino acids: CSASFWLAGVLTYEQYF.

There are a few counts of this clonotype. Here the CDR3 reads CAVGYRTSAEQYF. Written as DNA, the CDR3 is TGTGCCGTAGGCTACCGGACTAGTGCCGAGCAGTACTTC. The rearrangement links TRBV10-3 to TRBJ2-7; TRBD2 matches at 7 bases. CDR1 and CDR2 from the germline V gene are ENHRY and SYGVKD. This CDR3 contains 13 residues. Germline trimming cut 11 bases from V and 6 bases from J; bases unmatched to any gene: 13.

This clonotype turned up a few times. The chain joins TRBV9 to TRBJ1-2; 7 bases agree with TRBD1. With 4 bases clipped from V and 8 bases from J, the junction kept 8 bases outside the gene matches. Looked up from germline, CDR1 is SGDLS and CDR2 is YYNGEE. The CDR3 runs to 13 residues. The CDR3 here is CASSRTGAAGYTF. As DNA, the CDR3 is TGTGCCAGCAGCAGAACAGGGGCGGCAGGCTACACCTTC.

The rearrangement joins TRBV3-1 to TRBJ2-3; unclear D gene. Germline V CDR1 and CDR2: LGHDT, YNNKEL (reference sequence). The ends were cut back, 1 base at V and 0 bases at J, with 8 bases in the middle. This CDR3 is 15 amino acids long. CDR3 in amino acids: CASSQGPQSTDTQYF. Here the CDR3 DNA reads TGTGCCAGCAGCCAAGGGCCTCAAAGCACAGATACGCAGTATTTT.

CDR3 residues: CSVEGVMNTEAFF. In nucleotides, the CDR3 is TGCAGCGTTGAAGGGGTGATGAACACTGAAGCTTTCTTT. The chain joins TRBV29-1 to TRBJ1-1, with D uncertain. CDR3 length equals 13 residues. The germline V and J ends were trimmed by 1 base and 0 bases, with 6 bases remaining between them. Germline values: CDR1 SQVTM, CDR2 ANQGSEA.

This clonotype was counted a few times. The gene calls are TRBV9 and TRBJ1-2, with 7 nucleotides matching TRBD1. V was clipped by 0 bases and J by 3 bases; unmatched bases: 11. The CDR3 runs 17 residues. Looked up from germline, CDR1 is SGDLS and CDR2 is YYNGEE. This chain's CDR3 is CASSVATGDPLHYGYTF. CDR3 DNA sequence: TGTGCCAGCAGCGTAGCCACAGGGGACCCCCTGCACTATGGCTACACCTTC.

The chain recombines TRBV4-2 with TRBJ2-3; the match to TRBD1 covers 9 bases. This CDR3 has 22 residues. Germline loops: CDR1 LGHNA, CDR2 YNFKEQ. The junction had 25 bases not matched to a gene; V was cut back by 4 bases and J by 2 bases. The CDR3 region has the DNA TGTGCCAGCAGCCTTCCCCCCGGGACAGGGAGGAAGGCTAGCGGATACACAGATACGCAGTATTTT. It encodes CASSLPPGTGRKASGYTDTQYF.

J is TRBJ2-5 and V is TRBV6-5; D remains unclear. CDR1 is MNHEY and CDR2 is SVGAGI in the germline V gene. The CDR3 sequence is 15 residues long. The V gene lost 2 bases and the J gene lost 4 bases, with 14 bases spanning the gap. Written as DNA, the CDR3 is TGTGCCAGCAGTTACCGAGCCCCGTGGAGAGAGACCCAGTACTTC. Protein sequence: CASSYRAPWRETQYF.